The clone carrying this T cell receptor beta chain has at least ten counts. Germline V gene data show CDR1 as DFQATT and CDR2 as SNEGSKA (reference sequence). The CDR3 contains 11 residues. V dropped 3 bases and J dropped 3 bases, with 6 bases sitting between them. The data belong to a study of immune heterogeneity within non-small cell lung tumors. Genomic DNA from bulk tumor acted as the template, and around 0.55 ug was loaded per sample. Several widely spaced biopsies per primary tumor were taken during surgery. Samples came from untreated patients having curative surgery for newly diagnosed non-small cell lung cancer. Multiplex PCR was performed with 32 V and 13 J primers, and it amplified TCR beta CDR3. MiXCR, run by TCRdb on the multiplex PCR reads, gives a single entry per CDR3 protein. The data show 15,000 to 20,000 distinct CDR3 sequences, 25% to 35% seen once.

The sequence was collected from a man aged 35 to 55 with non-small cell lung cancer. Sequenced: lung tumor tissue. The chain has TRBV20-1 and TRBJ2-7; D call uncertain. In DNA, the CDR3 is TGCAGTGCTAGGCTCAACTACGAGCAGTACTTC. It codes for CSARLNYEQYF.